This T cell receptor (beta chain) was recovered during a study of T cell changes during pregnancy in multiple sclerosis. Repertoires were generated with immunoSEQ multiplex PCR, while TCRdb's copy carries only in-frame clones and drops some. The data hold more than 35,000 clones, with 85% to 95% observed a single time. CDR3 size: 14 residues. Between the trimmed V and J ends, which lost 2 bases and 2 bases, there was a span of 7 bases. Germline CDR1 MNHEY, CDR2 SMNVEV (reference sequence). This sequence originates from a female donor with multiple sclerosis, enrolled in a pregnancy study. V gene TRBV27 combines with J gene TRBJ2-1; possible D gene TRBD2, 6 bases. Sequenced here: CD8+ T cells from peripheral blood mononuclear cells, sampled in the third trimester of pregnancy. The CDR3 protein is CASSLGGAYNEQFF. The DNA for the CDR3 is TGTGCCAGCAGTTTAGGAGGGGCCTACAATGAGCAGTTCTTC.